What follows is one T cell receptor beta chain and its context. This CDR3 is 14 amino acids long. Per the germline V gene, CDR1 is ENHRY and CDR2 is SYGVKD. Trimming removed 0 bases at V and 9 bases at J, with 12 bases between. Sequencing used cDNA as its template, made by extracting RNA and reverse transcribing it. Clones were read by immunoSEQ multiplex PCR, and TCRdb kept only the in-frame ones, dropping some. This sample has 200,000 to 250,000 clones, with 50% to 60% found just once. These data belong to a study of CD8+ T cells in alopecia areata. This chain connects TRBV10-3 to TRBJ1-5; D unclear. This clonotype originated in a human donor with alopecia areata. Sequenced material: CD4+ T cells sorted from blood, taken at week 0. DNA for the CDR3: TGTGCCATCAGTGAGTCGATGGGGTCGGGGCCCCAGCATTTT. Protein: CAISESMGSGPQHF.